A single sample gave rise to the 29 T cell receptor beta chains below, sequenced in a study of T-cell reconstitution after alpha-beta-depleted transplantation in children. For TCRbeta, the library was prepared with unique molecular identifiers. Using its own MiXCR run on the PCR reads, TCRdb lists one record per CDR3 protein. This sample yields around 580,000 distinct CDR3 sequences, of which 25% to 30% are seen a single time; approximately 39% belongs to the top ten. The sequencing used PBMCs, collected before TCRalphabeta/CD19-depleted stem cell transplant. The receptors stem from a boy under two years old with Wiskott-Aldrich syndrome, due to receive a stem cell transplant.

The CDR3 nucleotides read TGTGCCATCAGTCAAGGACTATCCCAAGAGACCCAGTACTTC. It codes for CAISQGLSQETQYF. The J gene is TRBJ2-5, the V gene TRBV10-3, with D possibly TRBD2 on 6 matching bases. Germline V gene sequence: CDR1 ENHRY, CDR2 SYGVKD. V gave up 5 bases and J gave up 1 base, with 11 bases separating them. CDR3 length: 14 amino acids.

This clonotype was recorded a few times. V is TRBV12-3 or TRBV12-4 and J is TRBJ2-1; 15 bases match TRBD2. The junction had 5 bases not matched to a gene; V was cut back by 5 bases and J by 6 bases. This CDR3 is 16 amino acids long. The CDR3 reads CASSRRTSGRGNEQFF. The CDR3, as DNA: TGTGCCAGCAGTCGCCGGACTAGCGGGAGGGGCAATGAGCAGTTCTTC.

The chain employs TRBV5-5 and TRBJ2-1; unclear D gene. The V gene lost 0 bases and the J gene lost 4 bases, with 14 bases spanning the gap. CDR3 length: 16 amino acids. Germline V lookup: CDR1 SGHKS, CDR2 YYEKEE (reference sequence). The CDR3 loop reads CASSLADPWSYNEQFF. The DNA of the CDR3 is TGTGCCAGCAGCTTGGCAGACCCGTGGTCGTACAATGAGCAGTTCTTC.

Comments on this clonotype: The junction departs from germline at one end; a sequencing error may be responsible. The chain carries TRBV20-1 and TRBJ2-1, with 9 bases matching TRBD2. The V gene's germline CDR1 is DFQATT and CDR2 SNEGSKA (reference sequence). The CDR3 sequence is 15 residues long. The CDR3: CSAGVAGVHYNEQCF. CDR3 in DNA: TGCAGTGCTGGAGTAGCGGGAGTTCACTACAATGAGCAGTGCTTC.

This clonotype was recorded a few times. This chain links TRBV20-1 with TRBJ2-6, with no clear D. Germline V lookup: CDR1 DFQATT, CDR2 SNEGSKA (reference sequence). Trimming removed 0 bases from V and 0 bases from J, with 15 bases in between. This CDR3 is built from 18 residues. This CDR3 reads CSARDRGRSRSGANVLTF. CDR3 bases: TGCAGTGCTAGAGATCGAGGCAGGAGCCGCTCTGGGGCCAACGTCCTGACTTTC.

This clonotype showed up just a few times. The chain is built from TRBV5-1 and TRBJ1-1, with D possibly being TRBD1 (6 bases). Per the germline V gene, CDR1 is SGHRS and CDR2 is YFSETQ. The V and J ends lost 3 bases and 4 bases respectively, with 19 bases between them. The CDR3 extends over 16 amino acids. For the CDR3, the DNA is TGCGCCAGCAGCTCCGCGGGGGGCCGGATGAGCACTGAAGCTTTCTTT. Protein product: CASSSAGGRMSTEAFF.

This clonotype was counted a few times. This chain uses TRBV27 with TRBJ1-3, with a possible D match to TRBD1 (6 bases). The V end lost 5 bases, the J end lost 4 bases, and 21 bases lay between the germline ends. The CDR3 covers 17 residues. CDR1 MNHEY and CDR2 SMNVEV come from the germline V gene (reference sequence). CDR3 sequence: CASSPLGTFFSGNTIYF. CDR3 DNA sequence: TGTGCCAGCAGTCCTCTTGGGACATTCTTTTCAGGAAACACCATATATTTT.

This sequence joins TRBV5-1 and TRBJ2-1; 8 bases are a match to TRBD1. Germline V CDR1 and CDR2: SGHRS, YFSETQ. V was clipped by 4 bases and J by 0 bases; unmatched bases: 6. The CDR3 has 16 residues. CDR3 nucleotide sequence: TGCGCCAGCAGCGCGACAGGGGTGCACTCCTACAATGAGCAGTTCTTC. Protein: CASSATGVHSYNEQFF. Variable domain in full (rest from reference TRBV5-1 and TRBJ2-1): KAGVTQTPRYLIKTRGQQVTLSCSPISGHRSVSWYQQTPGQGLQFLFEYFSETQRNKGNFPGRFSGRQFSNSRSEMNVSTLELGDSALYLCASSATGVHSYNEQFFGPGTRLTVL.

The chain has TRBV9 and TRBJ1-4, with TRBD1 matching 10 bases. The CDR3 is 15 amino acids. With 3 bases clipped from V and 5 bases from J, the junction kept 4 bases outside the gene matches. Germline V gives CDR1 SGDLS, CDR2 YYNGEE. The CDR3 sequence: CASSARDRGNEKLFF. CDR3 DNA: TGTGCCAGCAGCGCCCGGGACAGGGGAAATGAAAAACTGTTTTTT.

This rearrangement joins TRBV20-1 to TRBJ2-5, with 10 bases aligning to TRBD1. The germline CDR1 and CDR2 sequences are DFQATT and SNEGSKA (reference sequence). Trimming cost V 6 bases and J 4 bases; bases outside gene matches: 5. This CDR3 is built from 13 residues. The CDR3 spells CSAAGQGGETQYF. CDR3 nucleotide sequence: TGCAGTGCAGCTGGACAGGGGGGAGAGACCCAGTACTTC.

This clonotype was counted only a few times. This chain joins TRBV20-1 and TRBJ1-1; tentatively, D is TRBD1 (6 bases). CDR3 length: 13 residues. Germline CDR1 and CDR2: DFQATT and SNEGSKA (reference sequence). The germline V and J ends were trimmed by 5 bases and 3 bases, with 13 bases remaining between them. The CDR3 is CSAVRDKYTEAFF. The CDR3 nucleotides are TGCAGTGCTGTCCGGGACAAGTACACTGAAGCTTTCTTT.

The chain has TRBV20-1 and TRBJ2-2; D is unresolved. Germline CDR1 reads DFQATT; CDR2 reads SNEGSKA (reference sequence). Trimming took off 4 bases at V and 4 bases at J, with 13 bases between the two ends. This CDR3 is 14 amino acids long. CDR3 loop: CSANRIGLTGELFF. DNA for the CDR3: TGCAGTGCTAACCGCATCGGTCTCACCGGGGAGCTGTTTTTT.

CDR3 sequence: CASSLNRLSYNEQFF. For the CDR3, the DNA is TGTGCCAGCAGCCTAAATAGACTATCCTACAATGAGCAGTTCTTC. The chain combines TRBV7-2 with TRBJ2-1; D may be TRBD2 (5 bases). With 5 bases removed from V and 1 base from J, the gap between germline ends came to 12 bases. Germline loops: CDR1 SGHTA, CDR2 FQGNSA. This CDR3 spans 15 amino acids.

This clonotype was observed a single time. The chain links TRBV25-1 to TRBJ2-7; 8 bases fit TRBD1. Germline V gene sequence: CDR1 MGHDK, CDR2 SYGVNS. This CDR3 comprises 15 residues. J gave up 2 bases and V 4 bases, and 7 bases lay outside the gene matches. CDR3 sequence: CASSGPGQDTYEQYF. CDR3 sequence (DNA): TGTGCCAGCAGTGGGCCGGGACAGGACACCTACGAGCAGTACTTC.

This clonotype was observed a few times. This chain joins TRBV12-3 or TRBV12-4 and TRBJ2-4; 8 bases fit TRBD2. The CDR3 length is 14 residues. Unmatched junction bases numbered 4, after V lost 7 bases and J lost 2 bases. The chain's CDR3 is CASTIAGTKNIQYF. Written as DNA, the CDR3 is TGTGCCAGCACCATAGCGGGAACCAAAAACATTCAGTACTTC.

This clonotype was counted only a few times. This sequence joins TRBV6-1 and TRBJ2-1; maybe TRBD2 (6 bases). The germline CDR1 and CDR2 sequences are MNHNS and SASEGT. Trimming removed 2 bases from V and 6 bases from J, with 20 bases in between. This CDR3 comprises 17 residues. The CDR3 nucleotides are TGTGCCAGCAGTGAAAGTAGGCGGGGACCTAACCCCAATGAGCAGTTCTTC. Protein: CASSESRRGPNPNEQFF.

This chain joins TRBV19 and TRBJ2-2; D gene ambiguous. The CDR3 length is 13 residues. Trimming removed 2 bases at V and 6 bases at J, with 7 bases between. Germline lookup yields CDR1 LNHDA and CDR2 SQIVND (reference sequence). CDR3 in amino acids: CASSIRRSGELFF. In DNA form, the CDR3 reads TGTGCCAGTAGTATACGCCGATCCGGGGAGCTGTTTTTT.

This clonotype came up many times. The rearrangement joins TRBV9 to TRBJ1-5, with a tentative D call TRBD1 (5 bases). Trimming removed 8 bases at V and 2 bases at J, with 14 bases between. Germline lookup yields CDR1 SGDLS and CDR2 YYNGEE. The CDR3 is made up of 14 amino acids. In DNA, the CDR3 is TGTGCCAGTAGTGTTGGGGGGGGCAATCAGCCCCAGCATTTT. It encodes CASSVGGGNQPQHF.

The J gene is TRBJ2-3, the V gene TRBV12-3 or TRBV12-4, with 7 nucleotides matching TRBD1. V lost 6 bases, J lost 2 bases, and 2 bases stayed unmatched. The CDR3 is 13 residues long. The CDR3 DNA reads TGTGCCAGCAGGGGACAGAACACAGATACGCAGTATTTT. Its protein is CASRGQNTDTQYF.

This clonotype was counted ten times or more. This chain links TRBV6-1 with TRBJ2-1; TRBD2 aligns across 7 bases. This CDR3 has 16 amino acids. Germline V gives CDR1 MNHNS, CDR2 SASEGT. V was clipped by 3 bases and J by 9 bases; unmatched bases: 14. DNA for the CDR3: TGTGCCAGCAGTGAGGGCTTCGGGGGAGGGCTCGTTGAGCAGTTCTTC. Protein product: CASSEGFGGGLVEQFF.

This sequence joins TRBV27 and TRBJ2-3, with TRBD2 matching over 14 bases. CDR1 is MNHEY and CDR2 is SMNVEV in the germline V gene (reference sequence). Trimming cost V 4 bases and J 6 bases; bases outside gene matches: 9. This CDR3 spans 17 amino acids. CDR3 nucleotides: TGTGCCAGCAGTTCGGGACTAGCGGGAGTATCGCGGGATACGCAGTATTTT. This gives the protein CASSSGLAGVSRDTQYF.

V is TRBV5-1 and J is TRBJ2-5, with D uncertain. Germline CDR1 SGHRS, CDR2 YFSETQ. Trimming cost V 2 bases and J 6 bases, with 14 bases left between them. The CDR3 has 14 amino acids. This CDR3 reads CASSLGVVSKTQYF. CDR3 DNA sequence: TGCGCCAGCAGCTTAGGAGTCGTCTCGAAGACCCAGTACTTC.

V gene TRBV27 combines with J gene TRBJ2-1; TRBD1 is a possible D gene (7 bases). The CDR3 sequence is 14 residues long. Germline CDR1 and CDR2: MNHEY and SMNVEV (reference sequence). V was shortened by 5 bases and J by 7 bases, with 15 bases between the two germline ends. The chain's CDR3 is CASSKKTGRNEQFF. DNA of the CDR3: TGTGCCAGCAGTAAAAAGACAGGGAGGAATGAGCAGTTCTTC.

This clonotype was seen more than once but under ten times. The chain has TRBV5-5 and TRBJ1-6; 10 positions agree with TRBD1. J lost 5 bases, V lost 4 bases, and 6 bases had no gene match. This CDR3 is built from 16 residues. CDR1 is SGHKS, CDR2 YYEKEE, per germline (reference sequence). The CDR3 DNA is TGTGCCAGCAGCGACGGGACAGGGGTTAATAATTCACCCCTCCACTTT. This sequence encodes CASSDGTGVNNSPLHF.

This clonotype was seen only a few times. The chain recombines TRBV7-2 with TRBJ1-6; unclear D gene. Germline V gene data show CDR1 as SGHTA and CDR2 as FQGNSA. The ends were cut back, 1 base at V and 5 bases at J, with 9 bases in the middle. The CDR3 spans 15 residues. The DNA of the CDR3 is TGTGCCAGCAGCTTAGTTCCAGGAGATAATTCACCCCTCCACTTT. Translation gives CASSLVPGDNSPLHF.

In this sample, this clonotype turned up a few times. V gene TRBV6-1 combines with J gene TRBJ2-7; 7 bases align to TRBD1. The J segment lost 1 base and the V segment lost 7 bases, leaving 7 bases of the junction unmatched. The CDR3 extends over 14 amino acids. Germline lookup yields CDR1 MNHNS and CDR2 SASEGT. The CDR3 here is CASIGRQGSYEQYF. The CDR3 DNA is TGTGCCAGCATCGGACGACAGGGATCCTACGAGCAGTACTTC.

The CDR3 nucleotides are TGCAGTGCTAGAGCTCGGGGAGAGACCCAGTACTTC. Translation: CSARARGETQYF. This rearrangement joins TRBV20-1 to TRBJ2-5; D might be TRBD2 (5 bases). V was clipped by 1 base and J by 4 bases, with 7 bases between them. The germline V gene has CDR1 DFQATT and CDR2 SNEGSKA (reference sequence). There are 12 residues in the CDR3.

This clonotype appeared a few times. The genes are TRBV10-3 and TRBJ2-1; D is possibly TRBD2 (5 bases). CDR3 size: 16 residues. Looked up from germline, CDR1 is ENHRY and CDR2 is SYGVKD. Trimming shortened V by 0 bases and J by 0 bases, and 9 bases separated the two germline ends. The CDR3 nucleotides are TGTGCCATCAGTGAGTCGCGGGCCGCCTCCTACAATGAGCAGTTCTTC. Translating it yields CAISESRAASYNEQFF.

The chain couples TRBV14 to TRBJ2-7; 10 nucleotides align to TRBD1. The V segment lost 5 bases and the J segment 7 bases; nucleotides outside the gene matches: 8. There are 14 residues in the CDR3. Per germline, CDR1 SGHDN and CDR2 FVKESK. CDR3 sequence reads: CASSSWTGGGEQYF. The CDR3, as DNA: TGTGCCAGCAGCTCTTGGACAGGGGGGGGAGAGCAGTACTTC. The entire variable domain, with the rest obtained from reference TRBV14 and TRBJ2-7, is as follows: EAGVTQFPSHSVIEKGQTVTLRCDPISGHDNLYWYRRVMGKEIKFLLHFVKESKQDESGMPNNRFLAERTGGTYSTLKVQPAELEDSGVYFCASSSWTGGGEQYFGPGTRLTVT.